This T cell receptor (beta chain) derives from a study of blood T cell repertoires in COVID-19. Study processing details: Reference gene primer amplification gave nucleated cell count estimates. TCRdb's table, derived via immunoSEQ multiplex PCR, lists solely in-frame clones and lacks some. The DNA gave D and trimming, while V, J and clone size come from that table. In the table there are under 250,000 clones, around 81% of which are singletons. This CDR3 is 12 amino acids long. V was shortened by 3 bases and J by 5 bases, with 7 bases between the two germline ends. Germline V lookup: CDR1 DFQATT, CDR2 SNEGSKA (reference sequence).

The sequence came from a man aged 25-40 years who had recovered from COVID-19. The sample consisted of peripheral blood. This chain links TRBV20-1 with TRBJ2-2; D is unresolved. Here the CDR3 reads CSASSWTGELFF. CDR3 bases: TGCAGTGCTAGTAGCTGGACCGGGGAGCTGTTTTTT.